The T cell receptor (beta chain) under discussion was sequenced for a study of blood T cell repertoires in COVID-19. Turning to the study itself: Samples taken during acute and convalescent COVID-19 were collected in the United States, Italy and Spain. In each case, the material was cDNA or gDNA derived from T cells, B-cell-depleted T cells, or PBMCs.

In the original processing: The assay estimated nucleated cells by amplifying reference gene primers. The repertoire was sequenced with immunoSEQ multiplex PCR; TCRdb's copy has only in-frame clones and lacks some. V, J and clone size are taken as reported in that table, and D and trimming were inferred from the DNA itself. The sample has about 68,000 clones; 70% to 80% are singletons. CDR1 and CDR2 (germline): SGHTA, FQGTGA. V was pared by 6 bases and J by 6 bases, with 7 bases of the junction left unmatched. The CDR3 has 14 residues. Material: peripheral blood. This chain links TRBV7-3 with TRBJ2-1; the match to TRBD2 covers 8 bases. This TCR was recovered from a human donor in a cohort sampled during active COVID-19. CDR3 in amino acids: CASRVSGSTNEQFF. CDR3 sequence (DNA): TGTGCCAGCAGAGTGAGCGGGAGTACCAATGAGCAGTTCTTC.